A single T cell receptor (beta chain) is shown here with its context. This record comes from a study of blood T cell repertoires in COVID-19. Study context: Samples came from the United States, Italy and Spain, spanning acute and convalescent COVID-19. T cells, B-cell-depleted T cells, or PBMCs provided the cDNA or gDNA that served as material.

V lost 2 bases to trimming and J lost 4 bases; unmatched junction nucleotides: 3. CDR1 is SGHRS, CDR2 YFSETQ, per germline. CDR3 length: 14 residues. In the source study's methods: Scientists estimated how many nucleated cells there were by amplifying reference gene primers. Assay: immunoSEQ multiplex PCR; the TCRdb copy retains only in-frame clones and omits some. V and J calls and clone size are those listed in that table; D and trimming were worked out from the DNA. The sample yields about 320,000 clones, 65% to 90% seen once. The chain combines TRBV5-1 with TRBJ1-1; TRBD1 aligns across 9 bases. This TCR was sampled from a human donor in a cohort sampled during active COVID-19. Input material: peripheral blood. CDR3 sequence reads: CASSFGQGITEAFF. CDR3 nucleotides: TGCGCCAGCAGCTTCGGACAGGGGATCACTGAAGCTTTCTTT.